These T cell receptor beta chains were read from a single sample in a study of shared T cell receptors in the human thymus. Clones were read by immunoSEQ multiplex PCR, and TCRdb kept only the in-frame ones, dropping some. The top ten hold more than 0.01% of the sample, which has around 730,000 clones, 75% to 90% seen once. The data also belong to a second study, concerning human thymus T cells.

Sequencing was done on a sample of thymocytes. The receptors were sampled from a girl under two years old with a congenital heart defect. Each CDR3 is given with its conserved first and last residue. The D gene is left open where the match is weak. The listing skips clone size in some rows; elsewhere it reads once, few, many or a size class.

D	J	size	V	CDR3	DNA
TRBD1	TRBJ2-7	.	TRBV6-5	CASSYSSGTGTYEQYF	TGTGCCAGCAGTTACTCGAGTGGGACAGGGACCTACGAGCAGTACTTC
TRBD1	TRBJ1-2	.	TRBV19	CASSRKGGLGYTF	TGTGCCAGTAGTAGGAAAGGGGGCCTTGGCTACACCTTC
TRBD1	TRBJ1-1	.	TRBV15	CATSRDRTGSGTEAFF	TGTGCCACCAGCAGAGATCGGACAGGGTCGGGGACTGAAGCTTTCTTT
.	TRBJ1-3	few	TRBV9	CASSLQINSGNTIYF	TGTGCCAGCAGCCTACAGATTAACTCTGGAAACACCATATATTTT
TRBD2	TRBJ2-2	.	TRBV7-7	CASSPGGLAGSRNTGELFF	TGTGCTAGCAGCCCAGGGGGACTAGCGGGGTCTCGGAACACCGGGGAGCTGTTTTTT
TRBD1	TRBJ2-3	.	TRBV5-6	CASSSSGDRDTDTQYF	TGTGCCAGCAGCTCGTCTGGGGACAGGGACACAGATACGCAGTATTTT
.	TRBJ1-3	.	TRBV7-8	CASSTRHGSKGNTIYF	TGTGCCAGCAGCACACGACACGGATCGAAGGGAAACACCATATATTTT
TRBD1	TRBJ1-1	.	TRBV9	CASSVGQDPHGDTEAFF	TGTGCCAGCAGCGTGGGACAGGACCCCCACGGAGACACTGAAGCTTTCTTT
TRBD1	TRBJ1-1	.	TRBV11-2	CASSLGQGSAEAFF	TGTGCCAGCAGCCTCGGACAGGGTTCGGCTGAAGCTTTCTTT
.	TRBJ2-2	.	TRBV19	CASTSRDTGELFF	TGTGCCAGTACCAGCAGGGACACCGGGGAGCTGTTTTTT
TRBD1	TRBJ2-3	.	TRBV29-1	CSVTGQSTDTQYF	TGCAGCGTGACGGGACAGAGCACAGATACGCAGTATTTT
TRBD2	TRBJ2-7	.	TRBV7-8	CASSLNRLALPYEQYF	TGTGCCAGCAGCTTAAATAGACTAGCCCTCCCCTACGAGCAGTACTTC
TRBD1	TRBJ1-2	few	TRBV4-1	CASSHYPGQAKAGYTF	TGCGCCAGCAGCCACTATCCTGGACAGGCCAAGGCTGGCTACACCTTC
.	TRBJ2-1	.	TRBV9	CASSGGGLPTYNEQFF	TGTGCCAGCAGCGGAGGGGGACTACCTACCTACAATGAGCAGTTCTTC
TRBD1	TRBJ1-6	.	TRBV6-1	CASRGQSGLSPLHF	TGTGCCAGCAGGGGACAGTCGGGCCTTTCACCCCTCCACTTT
.	TRBJ1-6	.	TRBV27	CASSLIHLGALNSPLHF	TGTGCCAGCAGTTTAATCCACTTAGGGGCCCTAAATTCACCCCTCCACTTT
TRBD2	TRBJ2-3	.	TRBV5-1	CASSLESGGRGDTQYF	TGCGCCAGCAGCTTGGAGAGCGGGGGGCGTGGAGATACGCAGTATTTT
TRBD2	TRBJ2-1	.	TRBV5-1	CASSLVLANEQFF	TGCGCCAGCAGCTTGGTACTAGCGAATGAGCAGTTCTTC